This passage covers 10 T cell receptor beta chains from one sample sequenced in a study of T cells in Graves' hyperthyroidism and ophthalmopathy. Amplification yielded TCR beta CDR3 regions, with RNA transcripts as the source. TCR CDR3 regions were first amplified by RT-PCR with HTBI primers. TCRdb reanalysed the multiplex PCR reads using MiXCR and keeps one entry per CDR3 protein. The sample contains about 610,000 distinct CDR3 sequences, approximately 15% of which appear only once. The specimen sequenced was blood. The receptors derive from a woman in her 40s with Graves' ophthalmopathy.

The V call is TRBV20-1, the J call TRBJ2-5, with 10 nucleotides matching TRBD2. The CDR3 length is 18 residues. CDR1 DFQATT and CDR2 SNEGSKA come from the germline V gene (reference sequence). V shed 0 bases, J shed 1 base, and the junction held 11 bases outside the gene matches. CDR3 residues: CSARDLGGLAALQETQYF. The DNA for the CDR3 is TGCAGTGCTAGAGATCTCGGCGGACTAGCGGCACTCCAAGAGACCCAGTACTTC.

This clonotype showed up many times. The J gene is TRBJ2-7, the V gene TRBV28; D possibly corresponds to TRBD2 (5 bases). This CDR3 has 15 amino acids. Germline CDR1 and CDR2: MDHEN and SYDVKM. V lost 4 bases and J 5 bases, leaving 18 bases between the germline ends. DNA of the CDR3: TGTGCCAGCAGTTCCGGAGGCCCCTATCGGGACGAGCAGTACTTC. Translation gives CASSSGGPYRDEQYF. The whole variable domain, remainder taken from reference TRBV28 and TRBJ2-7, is DVKVTQSSRYLVKRTGEKVFLECVQDMDHENMFWYRQDPGLGLRLIYFSYDVKMKEKGDIPEGYSVSREKKERFSLILESASTNQTSMYLCASSSGGPYRDEQYFGPGTRLTVT.

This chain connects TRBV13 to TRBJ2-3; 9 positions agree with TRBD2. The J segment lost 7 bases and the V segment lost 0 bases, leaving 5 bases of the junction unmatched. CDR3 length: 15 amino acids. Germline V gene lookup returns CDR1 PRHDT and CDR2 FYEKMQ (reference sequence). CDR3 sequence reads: CASSLGREGVYTQYF. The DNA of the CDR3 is TGTGCCAGCAGCTTAGGGCGGGAGGGTGTCTATACGCAGTATTTT.

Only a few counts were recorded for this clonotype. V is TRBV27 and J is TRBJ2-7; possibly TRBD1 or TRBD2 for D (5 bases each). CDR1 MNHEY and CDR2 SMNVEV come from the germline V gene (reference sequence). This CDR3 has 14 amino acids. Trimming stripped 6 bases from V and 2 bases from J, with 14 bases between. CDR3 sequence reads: CASRGVGTPYEQYF. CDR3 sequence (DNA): TGTGCCAGCAGGGGAGTGGGGACCCCCTACGAGCAGTACTTC.

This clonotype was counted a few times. The chain's CDR3 is CAISDRVNEKLFF. In DNA, the CDR3 is TGTGCCATCAGTGACAGGGTGAATGAAAAACTGTTTTTT. The chain couples TRBV10-3 to TRBJ1-4; weak D call: TRBD1 (5 bases). The V gene's germline CDR1 is ENHRY and CDR2 SYGVKD. Trimming cost V 3 bases and J 5 bases, with 7 bases left between them. The CDR3 loop spans 13 amino acids.

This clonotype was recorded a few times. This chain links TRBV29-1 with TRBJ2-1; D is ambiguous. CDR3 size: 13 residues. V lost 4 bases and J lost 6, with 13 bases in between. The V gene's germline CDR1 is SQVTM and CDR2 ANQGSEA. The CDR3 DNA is TGCAGCGTTGTGGACCCACTCCCCAATGAGCAGTTCTTC. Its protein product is CSVVDPLPNEQFF.

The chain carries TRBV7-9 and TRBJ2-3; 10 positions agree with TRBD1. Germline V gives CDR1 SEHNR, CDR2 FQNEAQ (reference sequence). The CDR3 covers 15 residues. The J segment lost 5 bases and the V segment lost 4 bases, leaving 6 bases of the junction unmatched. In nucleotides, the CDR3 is TGTGCCAGCAGCTCCCAGACAGGGGGCTTAGATACGCAGTATTTT. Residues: CASSSQTGGLDTQYF.

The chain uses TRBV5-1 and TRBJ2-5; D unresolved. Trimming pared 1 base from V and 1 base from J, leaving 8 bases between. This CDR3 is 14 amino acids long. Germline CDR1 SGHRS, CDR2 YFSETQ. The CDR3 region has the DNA TGCGCCAGCAGCTTGTCTAACGTCCAAGAGACCCAGTACTTC. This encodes CASSLSNVQETQYF.

The CDR3 loop is CASRSRGRVEGYTF. The CDR3 nucleotides read TGTGCCAGCAGATCACGTGGCAGGGTAGAGGGCTACACCTTC. The V gene is TRBV6-2 or TRBV6-3, the J gene TRBJ1-2; tentative D call: TRBD1 (5 bases). There are 14 residues in the CDR3. From germline, CDR1 is MNHEY and CDR2 SVGEGT. V lost 6 bases to trimming and J lost 8 bases, with 19 bases between them.

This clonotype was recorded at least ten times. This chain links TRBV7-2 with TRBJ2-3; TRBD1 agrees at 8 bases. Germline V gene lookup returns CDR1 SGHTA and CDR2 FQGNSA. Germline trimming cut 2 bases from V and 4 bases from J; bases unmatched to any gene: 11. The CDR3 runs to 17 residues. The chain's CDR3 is CASSLSPGQGWADTQYF. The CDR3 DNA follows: TGTGCCAGCAGCTTATCCCCAGGACAGGGTTGGGCAGATACGCAGTATTTT.